These T cell receptor beta chains were read from a single sample in a study of blood T cell repertoires in COVID-19. Some clones are missing from TCRdb's copy, which holds only in-frame ones; the method was immunoSEQ multiplex PCR. Here the sample spans some 250,000 clones, around 87% being singletons. The specimen sequenced was peripheral blood. Every receptor here comes from a woman aged 25 to 39 who had recovered from COVID-19. Each CDR3 is given with its conserved first and last residue. Fields, in order: V gene, D gene, clone size, J gene, CDR3 DNA, CDR3 protein. D genes are given only for firm matches. Not every row has a clone size; where given, it reads once, few, many or a size class.

TRBV5-1	TRBD2	NA	TRBJ2-5	TGCGCCAGCAGCTTCCCCGGGGGGGCCGGTGAGACCCAGTACTTC	CASSFPGGAGETQYF
TRBV7-6	NA	NA	TRBJ2-3	TGTGCCAGCAGCTTAGAGGGGCACGACACAGATACGCAGTATTTT	CASSLEGHDTDTQYF
TRBV10-3	TRBD1	NA	TRBJ1-2	TGTGCCATCAGTGATTTAAGGACAGGGGCTAACTATGGCTACACCTTC	CAISDLRTGANYGYTF
TRBV14	NA	once	TRBJ1-2	TGTGCCAGCAGCCAAGGGTCAGGGATTAGCTATGGCTACACCTTC	CASSQGSGISYGYTF
TRBV3-1/TRBV3-2	TRBD1	few	TRBJ2-4	TGTGCCAGCAGCCCCGGGACAGGGGGTGTTAGGTTTCAGTACTTC	CASSPGTGGVRFQYF
TRBV27	NA	NA	TRBJ2-3	TGTGCCAGCAGTTTATCGATAGCTGGGGCGGATACGCAGTATTTT	CASSLSIAGADTQYF
TRBV5-6	TRBD1	NA	TRBJ2-7	TGTGCCAGCAGCATATGGACAGGGGACTACTACGAGCAGTACTTC	CASSIWTGDYYEQYF
TRBV18	NA	NA	TRBJ1-2	TGTGCCAGCTCACTTTCCCCCGGGGACATATTTAACTATGGCTACACCTTC	CASSLSPGDIFNYGYTF
TRBV6-2/TRBV6-3	TRBD2	NA	TRBJ2-7	TGTGCCAGCAGTTACGGGCTCGCGGGGGGTCTCTACGAGCAGTACTTC	CASSYGLAGGLYEQYF
TRBV6-1	TRBD2	NA	TRBJ2-7	TGTGCCAGCAGTGAAGGACTAGCGGGGGGCGAGCAGTACTTC	CASSEGLAGGEQYF
TRBV7-2	TRBD2	once	TRBJ2-3	TGTGCCAGCAGCCCGACCGGGACTAGGGCAAATACGCAGTATTTT	CASSPTGTRANTQYF
TRBV3-1/TRBV3-2	TRBD1	NA	TRBJ1-2	TGTGCCAGCAGCCGACAGGGCATTCCGGGTAACTATGGCTACACCTTC	CASSRQGIPGNYGYTF
TRBV6-5	NA	NA	TRBJ2-7	TGTGCCAGCGGGGCGAACGAGCAGTACTTC	CASGANEQYF
TRBV11-2	NA	NA	TRBJ2-1	TGTGCCAGCAGCTTACAGGAACCCTACAATGAGCAGTTCTTC	CASSLQEPYNEQFF
TRBV2	NA	once	TRBJ2-5	TGTGCCAGCAAACGAGGGAACCAAGAGACCCAGTACTTC	CASKRGNQETQYF
TRBV7-9	NA	once	TRBJ1-2	TGTGCCAGCAGCCCCGACCTGGGGCACCTTAACTATGGCTACACCTTC	CASSPDLGHLNYGYTF
TRBV5-1	TRBD1	NA	TRBJ1-4	TGCGCCAGCAGCTTACGGGACAGCCGTGAAAAACTGTTTTTT	CASSLRDSREKLFF